These T cell receptor beta chains were read from a single sample in a study of early T cells in non-severe SARS-CoV-2 infection. Using its own MiXCR run on the 5' RACE reads, TCRdb lists one record per CDR3 protein. The sample includes 80,000 or so distinct CDR3 sequences, about 11% of them seen just once. The sequences come from whole blood, collected at baseline. These TCRs come from an adult who was a healthcare worker with PCR-confirmed SARS-CoV-2 infection or an uninfected control (not recorded which). Each CDR3 is given with its conserved first and last residue. The D gene is left open where the match is weak. Size is stated for part of the rows, as once, few or many counts, or as a class when the clone is expanded.

j_gene	v_gene	abundance	d_gene	CDR3aa	CDR3nt
TRBJ2-7	TRBV5-8	NA	TRBD2	CASSQGLAYEQYF	TGTGCCAGCAGCCAGGGACTAGCCTACGAGCAGTACTTC
TRBJ2-3	TRBV6-2/TRBV6-3	few	TRBD2	CASSYPTGGGPRDTQYF	TGTGCCAGCAGTTACCCCACCGGGGGGGGGCCGCGAGATACGCAGTATTTT
TRBJ2-2	TRBV7-8	NA	TRBD1	CASSIDRVSGELFF	TGTGCCAGCAGCATCGACAGGGTTTCCGGGGAGCTGTTTTTT
TRBJ2-1	TRBV20-1	many	TRBD2	CSARVLAGGRYNEQFF	TGCAGTGCTAGGGTATTAGCGGGGGGGCGCTACAATGAGCAGTTCTTC
TRBJ1-1	TRBV3-1	NA	NA	CASSPLTVNTEAFF	TGTGCCAGCAGCCCCCTGACAGTGAACACTGAAGCTTTCTTT
TRBJ1-6	TRBV2	few	TRBD1	CASSELWGQLRSSYNSPLHF	TGTGCCAGCAGTGAACTGTGGGGACAGCTACGAAGCTCCTATAATTCACCCCTCCACTTT
TRBJ2-7	TRBV7-8	many	NA	CASSPKRPGTGLDEQYF	TGTGCCAGCAGCCCAAAACGCCCAGGGACGGGTCTCGACGAGCAGTACTTC
TRBJ1-2	TRBV12-3/TRBV12-4	NA	NA	CASSLRGNGYTF	TGTGCCAGCAGTTTAAGGGGAAATGGCTACACCTTC
TRBJ2-7	TRBV11-3	few	NA	CASSLDNGRGEQYF	TGTGCCAGCAGCTTAGATAACGGCAGGGGCGAGCAGTACTTC
TRBJ2-7	TRBV2	many	TRBD1	CASSFTGTGLSEQYF	TGTGCCAGCAGTTTCACCGGGACAGGGCTCTCCGAGCAGTACTTC
TRBJ1-5	TRBV4-2	NA	NA	CASSQVLQGGQPQHF	TGTGCCAGCAGCCAAGTTCTTCAGGGTGGTCAGCCCCAGCATTTT
TRBJ1-1	TRBV28	many	NA	CASSLNDAWTVTEAFF	TGTGCCAGCAGTTTAAATGATGCGTGGACGGTCACTGAAGCTTTCTTT
TRBJ2-1	TRBV29-1	few	TRBD2	CSVERSGSYNEQFF	TGCAGCGTCGAACGTAGCGGGTCCTACAATGAGCAGTTCTTC
TRBJ2-2	TRBV3-1	NA	TRBD1	CASRTGDREVLAGELFF	TGTGCCAGCAGAACGGGGGACAGGGAGGTCTTAGCCGGGGAGCTGTTTTTT
TRBJ2-1	TRBV13	many	TRBD1	CASSWDRGPPVGFF	TGTGCCAGCAGCTGGGACAGGGGACCACCGGTAGGGTTCTTC
TRBJ2-5	TRBV29-1	few	NA	CSVGALQTQYF	TGCAGCGTTGGGGCCCTCCAGACCCAGTACTTC
TRBJ2-1	TRBV4-3	few	NA	CASSSAGPGVEQFF	TGCGCCAGCAGTAGTGCGGGACCAGGCGTCGAGCAGTTCTTC
TRBJ2-1	TRBV12-3/TRBV12-4	once	NA	CASRIAYSGSEQFF	TGTGCCAGCAGGATAGCGTATTCTGGTAGTGAGCAGTTCTTC
TRBJ2-1	TRBV5-1	NA	TRBD2	CASSFLDTGGLEQFF	TGCGCCAGCAGCTTCTTGGACACGGGGGGTCTTGAGCAGTTCTTC
TRBJ2-1	TRBV28	few	TRBD2	CASRPTTSTNNEQFF	TGTGCCAGCAGACCAACGACTAGCACAAACAATGAGCAGTTCTTC
TRBJ2-7	TRBV29-1	few	NA	CSVEDKYEQYF	TGCAGCGTTGAAGATAAGTACGAGCAGTACTTC
TRBJ1-2	TRBV27	many	NA	CASSSGSNYGYTF	TGTGCCAGCAGTTCGGGCAGTAACTATGGCTACACCTTC
TRBJ2-5	TRBV28	few	NA	CASRNRDTGRTQYF	TGTGCCAGCAGGAACCGGGACACCGGCAGGACCCAGTACTTC
TRBJ2-7	TRBV30	few	NA	CAWTPAGLGSYEQYF	TGTGCCTGGACCCCCGCAGGGTTGGGTTCCTACGAGCAGTACTTC
TRBJ1-5	TRBV6-2/TRBV6-3	NA	NA	CASSYSENQPQHF	TGTGCCAGCAGTTACTCTGAGAATCAGCCCCAGCATTTT
TRBJ1-6	TRBV6-5	few	NA	CASSYSHRDSPLHF	TGTGCCAGCAGTTACTCCCACAGGGATTCACCCCTCCACTTT
TRBJ1-6	TRBV6-1	many	NA	CASSLTPGVRSPLHF	TGTGCCAGCAGTCTGACCCCAGGGGTAAGGTCACCCCTCCACTTT
TRBJ2-2	TRBV29-1	many	NA	CSVGYAGGQGTGELFF	TGCAGCGTTGGGTATGCCGGGGGGCAGGGCACCGGGGAGCTGTTTTTT
TRBJ2-6	TRBV6-5	NA	NA	CASTPERGGANVLTF	TGTGCCAGCACCCCCGAGCGCGGAGGGGCCAACGTCCTGACTTTC
TRBJ2-1	TRBV7-9	NA	TRBD2	CASSSKLAGGNNEQFF	TGTGCCAGCAGCTCAAAGCTAGCGGGGGGTAACAATGAGCAGTTCTTC
TRBJ2-7	TRBV12-3/TRBV12-4	few	TRBD1	CASKRSGTGGEQYF	TGTGCCAGCAAACGCTCCGGGACAGGGGGCGAGCAGTACTTC
TRBJ2-2	TRBV29-1	few	NA	CSAVTGMNTGELFF	TGCAGCGCGGTGACAGGCATGAACACCGGGGAGCTGTTTTTT
TRBJ1-1	TRBV28	NA	NA	CASSRELNTEAFF	TGTGCCAGCAGTCGAGAATTGAACACTGAAGCTTTCTTT
TRBJ1-4	TRBV7-2	NA	NA	CASSLAGINEKLFF	TGTGCCAGCAGCTTAGCAGGGATCAACGAAAAACTGTTTTTT
TRBJ2-7	TRBV2	NA	TRBD2	CASRKAPAGSSYEQYF	TGTGCCAGCAGGAAGGCCCCAGCGGGGAGCTCCTACGAGCAGTACTTC
TRBJ2-1	TRBV20-1	NA	NA	CSARDGTPTGHEQFF	TGCAGTGCTAGAGACGGGACACCCACTGGCCATGAGCAGTTCTTC
TRBJ2-7	TRBV5-1	few	TRBD1	CASSPLPRQGSKYEQYF	TGCGCCAGCAGCCCTTTGCCTCGACAGGGATCGAAATACGAGCAGTACTTC
TRBJ1-2	TRBV29-1	few	TRBD1	CSVGQGGYGYTF	TGCAGCGTGGGACAGGGCGGCTATGGCTACACCTTC